These T cell receptor beta chains were read from a single sample in a study of cytomegalovirus exposure and HLA in healthy donors. Profiled with immunoSEQ multiplex PCR; TCRdb holds only in-frame clones, not every one. Of 220,000 or so clones detected, 65% to 85% appear once; the ten largest clones hold roughly 1.5%. The sample taken for sequencing was PBMCs. These TCRs come from a man over 45 in good health and CMV-seronegative. CDR3s include the opening cysteine and the closing phenylalanine or tryptophan. The order of the fields is V gene, clone size, J gene, D gene, CDR3 DNA, CDR3 protein. D genes are given only for firm matches. Rows may omit the clone size; those that give it use once, few, many or a size class.

V: TRBV30
size: .
J: TRBJ1-2
D: .
DNA: TGTGCCTGGAGAGACAGGCCGAATGGCTACACCTTC
CDR3: CAWRDRPNGYTF

V: TRBV27
size: few
J: TRBJ1-1
D: .
DNA: TGTGCCAGCAGTCGGGGAGGGGGGAACACTGAAGCTTTCTTT
CDR3: CASSRGGGNTEAFF

V: TRBV28
size: once
J: TRBJ1-2
D: TRBD1
DNA: TGTGCCAGCAGTCCCCAGGGACAGGCCAACTATGGCTACACCTTC
CDR3: CASSPQGQANYGYTF

V: TRBV5-3
size: .
J: TRBJ2-1
D: TRBD1
DNA: TGTGCCAGAAGCTGGACAGGGGGTGAGCAGTTCTTC
CDR3: CARSWTGGEQFF

V: TRBV25-1
size: .
J: TRBJ2-5
D: .
DNA: TGTGCCAGCAGTGGGGGGCGGGGGTCGGAGACCCAGTACTTC
CDR3: CASSGGRGSETQYF

V: TRBV18
size: .
J: TRBJ2-4
D: TRBD2
DNA: TGTGCCAGCTCACCATTAGCGGGAGCTGGAAACATTCAGTACTTC
CDR3: CASSPLAGAGNIQYF

V: TRBV5-1
size: .
J: TRBJ2-2
D: .
DNA: TGCGCCAGCAGCTTGGCCGCGCGAAACACCGGGGAGCTGTTTTTT
CDR3: CASSLAARNTGELFF

V: TRBV5-1
size: .
J: TRBJ1-2
D: TRBD1
DNA: TGCGCCAGCAGTCCTTTACAGGGGGTGGAAGGCTACACCTTC
CDR3: CASSPLQGVEGYTF

V: TRBV25-1
size: .
J: TRBJ2-2
D: .
DNA: TGTGCCAGCAGTGAAAAAGAGTCCTTCACCGGGGAGCTGTTTTTT
CDR3: CASSEKESFTGELFF

V: TRBV6-1
size: .
J: TRBJ2-7
D: TRBD1
DNA: TGTGCCAGTGTGACAGGGTTGTGGGAGCAGTACTTC
CDR3: CASVTGLWEQYF

V: TRBV30
size: .
J: TRBJ2-5
D: .
DNA: TGTGCCTGGAGTGTCAGGGGAGAGACCCAGTACTTC
CDR3: CAWSVRGETQYF

V: TRBV5-1
size: .
J: TRBJ2-7
D: TRBD1
DNA: TGCGCCAGCAGCTTGGCCGATCGAGGGGGCGCGTACGAGCAGTACTTC
CDR3: CASSLADRGGAYEQYF

V: TRBV27
size: .
J: TRBJ1-1
D: .
DNA: TGTGCCTCGTATAAGGGGGCTGAAGCTTTCTTT
CDR3: CASYKGAEAFF

V: TRBV10-3
size: .
J: TRBJ1-4
D: TRBD1
DNA: TGTGCCATCAGTGACAGGGGGCCTGGTGAAAAACTGTTTTTT
CDR3: CAISDRGPGEKLFF

V: TRBV4-2
size: .
J: TRBJ2-7
D: TRBD1
DNA: TGTGCCAGCAGCCAAGGCAGGACAGGGGCCTCCTACGAGCAGTACTTC
CDR3: CASSQGRTGASYEQYF

V: TRBV6-1
size: few
J: TRBJ1-1
D: .
DNA: TGTGCCAGCACCTTAAGCGGGGGGGTGAACACTGAAGCTTTCTTT
CDR3: CASTLSGGVNTEAFF

V: TRBV10-3
size: .
J: TRBJ2-5
D: .
DNA: TGTGCCATCAGTGACGTGGAGACCCAGTACTTC
CDR3: CAISDVETQYF

V: TRBV25-1
size: .
J: TRBJ2-7
D: .
DNA: TGTGCCAGCAGTAATGAGGGAAGGCCATACGAGCAGTACTTC
CDR3: CASSNEGRPYEQYF